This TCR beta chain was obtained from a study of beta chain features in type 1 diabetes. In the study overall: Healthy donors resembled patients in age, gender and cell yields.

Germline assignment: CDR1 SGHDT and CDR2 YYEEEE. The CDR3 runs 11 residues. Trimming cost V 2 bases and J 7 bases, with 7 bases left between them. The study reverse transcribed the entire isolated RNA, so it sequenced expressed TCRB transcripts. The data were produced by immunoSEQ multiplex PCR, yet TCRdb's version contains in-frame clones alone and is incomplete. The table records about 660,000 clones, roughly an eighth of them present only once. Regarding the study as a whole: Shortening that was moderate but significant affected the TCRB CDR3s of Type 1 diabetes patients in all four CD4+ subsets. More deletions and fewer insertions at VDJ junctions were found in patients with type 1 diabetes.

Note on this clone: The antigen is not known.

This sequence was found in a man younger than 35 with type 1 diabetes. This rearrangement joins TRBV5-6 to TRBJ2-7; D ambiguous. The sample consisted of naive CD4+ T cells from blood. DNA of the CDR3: TGTGCCAGCAGCTTCGAAGGGGAGCAGTACTTC. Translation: CASSFEGEQYF.